This T cell receptor (beta chain) was sequenced during a study of blood T cell repertoires in COVID-19. From germline, CDR1 is SGHTS and CDR2 YDEGEE. V shed 4 bases and J shed 2 bases, with 15 bases lying between them. This CDR3 is 15 amino acids long. The Seattle site enrolled patients during active infection and followed them longitudinally. Original handling: Amplification of reference gene primers provided the estimated nucleated cell counts. Using immunoSEQ multiplex PCR, the repertoire was profiled, and TCRdb retains in-frame clones only, with some absent. The V and J calls and clone size were taken over from that table, and D and trimming were inferred from the DNA. The sample records 250,000 to 350,000 clones, about nine tenths being singletons.

The sequence derives from a woman aged 45 to 65 with COVID-19, enrolled during active disease. The chain carries TRBV5-8 and TRBJ2-5, with D possibly matching TRBD1 (5 bases). The sample taken for sequencing was peripheral blood. CDR3 amino acids: CASSRGTGRQETQYF. CDR3 in DNA: TGTGCCAGCAGCCGAGGAACAGGCCGTCAAGAGACCCAGTACTTC. Drawing the rest from reference TRBV5-8 and TRBJ2-5, the complete variable domain is EAGVTQSPTHLIKTRGQQATLRCSPISGHTSVYWYQQALGLGLQFLLWYDEGEERNRGNFPPRFSGRQFPNYSSELNVNALELEDSALYLCASSRGTGRQETQYFGPGTRLLVL.